The entry that follows covers one TCR beta chain sequence. Authors' processing steps: It was from reference gene primer amplification that nucleated cell counts were estimated. Using immunoSEQ multiplex PCR, the repertoire was profiled, and TCRdb retains in-frame clones only, with some absent. Clonal size and the V and J genes are those of that table, whereas D and trimming came from the DNA. The table records some 70,000 clones, 70% to 80% of them present only once. The sample belongs to a study of blood T cell repertoires in COVID-19. The CDR3 length is 14 residues. The V end lost 0 bases, the J end lost 4 bases, and 7 bases lay between the germline ends. CDR1 and CDR2 from the germline V gene are LGHNA and YNFKEQ.

J is TRBJ1-5 and V is TRBV4-2; possibly TRBD1 for D (5 bases). The material sequenced was peripheral blood. The clonotype comes from a human donor in a cohort sampled during active COVID-19. The CDR3 loop reads CASSQDPGNQPQHF. CDR3 nucleotide sequence: TGTGCCAGCAGCCAAGACCCAGGGAATCAGCCCCAGCATTTT.